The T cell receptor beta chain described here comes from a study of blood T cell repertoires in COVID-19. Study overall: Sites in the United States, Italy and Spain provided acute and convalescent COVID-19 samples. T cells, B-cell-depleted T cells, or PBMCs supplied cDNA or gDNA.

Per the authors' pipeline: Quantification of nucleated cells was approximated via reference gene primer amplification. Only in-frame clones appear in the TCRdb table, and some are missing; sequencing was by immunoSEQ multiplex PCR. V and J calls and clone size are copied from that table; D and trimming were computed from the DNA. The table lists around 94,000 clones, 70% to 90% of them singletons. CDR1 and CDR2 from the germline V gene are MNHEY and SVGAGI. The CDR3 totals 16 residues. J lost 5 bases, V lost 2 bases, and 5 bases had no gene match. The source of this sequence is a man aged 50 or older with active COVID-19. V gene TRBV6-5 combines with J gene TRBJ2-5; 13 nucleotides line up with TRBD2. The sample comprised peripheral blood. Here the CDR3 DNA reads TGTGCCAGCAGTTACCGAACTAGCGGGGGGGTGGAGACCCAGTACTTC. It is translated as CASSYRTSGGVETQYF.